Listed below are T cell receptor beta chains from one sample, sequenced in a study of spatial heterogeneity in lung cancer. TCRdb processed the 5' RACE reads anew with MiXCR; each CDR3 protein has one entry. The sample lists fewer than 12,000 distinct CDR3 sequences; around 9.4% were seen once. This specimen consisted of PBMCs, obtained at surgery. The receptors come from a male donor with early-stage non-small cell lung cancer. Each CDR3 is given with its conserved first and last residue. A D gene is named only where the DNA matches it firmly. Clone size, where shown, is once, few, many, or a class for clones that have expanded.

V: TRBV7-9; size: many; D: -; J: TRBJ2-5; DNA: TGTGCCAGCAGCCCCGGGAGTCCGGTTCGAAAAGAGACCCAGTACTTC; CDR3: CASSPGSPVRKETQYF
V: TRBV2; size: many; D: -; J: TRBJ2-7; DNA: TGTGCCAGCCGATGGCCCCCATACGAGCAGTACTTC; CDR3: CASRWPPYEQYF
V: TRBV20-1; size: -; D: -; J: TRBJ2-5; DNA: TGCAGTGCCGAACCCCAAGAACTGGGCCGCCTTTCAGAGACCCAGTACTTC; CDR3: CSAEPQELGRLSETQYF
V: TRBV10-3; size: few; D: TRBD1; J: TRBJ1-6; DNA: TGTGCCATCAGTGGGTCACAGGGGAATTCACCCCTCCACTTT; CDR3: CAISGSQGNSPLHF
V: TRBV28; size: -; D: TRBD1; J: TRBJ1-1; DNA: TGTGCCAGCAGTTTAAGGGACAGAGTGGTAGCAGGAGCTTTCTTT; CDR3: CASSLRDRVVAGAFF
V: TRBV21-1; size: -; D: -; J: TRBJ2-1; DNA: TGTGCCAGCAGCAAAGGAATGGGGCGCGGAAAAAATGAGCAGTTCTTC; CDR3: CASSKGMGRGKNEQFF
V: TRBV6-1; size: medium-sized; D: -; J: TRBJ1-2; DNA: TGTGCCAGCAGTGTTGAATCTCGGGGTGGCTATGGCTACACCTTC; CDR3: CASSVESRGGYGYTF
V: TRBV2; size: many; D: -; J: TRBJ2-5; DNA: TGTGCCAGCAGTGATACCGACGAGACCCAGTACTTC; CDR3: CASSDTDETQYF
V: TRBV24-1; size: medium-sized; D: -; J: TRBJ1-2; DNA: TGTGCCACCAGTGAGGGGTATGGCTACACCTTC; CDR3: CATSEGYGYTF
V: TRBV6-2/TRBV6-3; size: medium-sized; D: -; J: TRBJ2-7; DNA: TGTGCCAGCAGGCCAGGACCGACCTACGAGCAGTACTTC; CDR3: CASRPGPTYEQYF
V: TRBV6-2/TRBV6-3; size: -; D: -; J: TRBJ1-5; DNA: TGTGCCAGCAATCCATGGACAGATAGCAATCAGCACAAGCATTTT; CDR3: CASNPWTDSNQHKHF
V: TRBV30; size: many; D: -; J: TRBJ2-7; DNA: TGTGCCTGGAGTGTACTCCCTTACGAGCAGTACTTC; CDR3: CAWSVLPYEQYF
V: TRBV28; size: many; D: -; J: TRBJ1-4; DNA: TGTGCCAGCAGTCGGAGGGGGAGCTTTAATGAAAAACTGTTTTTT; CDR3: CASSRRGSFNEKLFF
V: TRBV30; size: many; D: -; J: TRBJ2-4; DNA: TGTGCCTGGACCGTTGGGGGGGCCAAAAACATTCAGTACTTC; CDR3: CAWTVGGAKNIQYF
V: TRBV7-9; size: few; D: -; J: TRBJ2-3; DNA: TGTGCCAGCAGCCCCGGGGTCAGGAGCGTCCTTCTCACAGATACGCAGTATTTT; CDR3: CASSPGVRSVLLTDTQYF
V: TRBV9; size: -; D: -; J: TRBJ2-7; DNA: TGTGCCAGCAGCGCGGCCGCAGGGGAGCAGTACTTC; CDR3: CASSAAAGEQYF
V: TRBV3-1; size: medium-sized; D: TRBD2; J: TRBJ2-5; DNA: TGTGCCAGCAGTCTAGCGGGGGGACCGAAAGAGACCCAGTACTTC; CDR3: CASSLAGGPKETQYF
V: TRBV7-9; size: medium-sized; D: -; J: TRBJ2-7; DNA: TGTGCCAGCAGCCCTCTAGGGACTGCCGACGATTACGAGCAGTACTTC; CDR3: CASSPLGTADDYEQYF
V: TRBV30; size: few; D: TRBD1; J: TRBJ1-2; DNA: TGTGCCTGGAGTCCGGGACAGGGAATGTCCTATGGCTACACCTTC; CDR3: CAWSPGQGMSYGYTF
V: TRBV7-8; size: medium-sized; D: -; J: TRBJ1-6; DNA: TGTGCCAGCAGCTTAGTTAGCAGGGGCGGCTCACCCCTCCACTTT; CDR3: CASSLVSRGGSPLHF
V: TRBV6-2/TRBV6-3; size: medium-sized; D: -; J: TRBJ2-7; DNA: TGTGCCAGCAGTGAGACCGCCTACGAGCAGTACTTC; CDR3: CASSETAYEQYF
V: TRBV7-2; size: many; D: -; J: TRBJ2-5; DNA: TGTGCCAGCAGCTTAGGAAGCAGGGGTAGGGTGGAGACCCAGTACTTC; CDR3: CASSLGSRGRVETQYF
V: TRBV6-5; size: many; D: -; J: TRBJ2-7; DNA: TGTGCCAGCAGTACCCCGAGACATGGGCACTACGAGCAGTACTTC; CDR3: CASSTPRHGHYEQYF